Below, 32 T cell receptor beta chains from the same sample are listed, as sequenced in a study of T cells in Graves' hyperthyroidism and ophthalmopathy. RNA transcripts gave rise to amplified TCR beta CDR3 regions. First-round RT-PCR targeting the TCR CDR3 was performed with the HTBI primer set. TCRdb re-called the multiplex PCR reads through MiXCR, storing one row per CDR3 protein. The table shows 530,000 or so distinct CDR3 sequences, with around 46% occurring only once. The source material was peripheral blood or thyroid tissue (not recorded which). The receptors derive from a woman aged 18-29 years with Graves' hyperthyroidism.

This chain connects TRBV20-1 to TRBJ2-4, with TRBD1 matching 12 bases. The junction had 10 bases not matched to a gene; V was cut back by 5 bases and J by 8 bases. Germline assignment: CDR1 DFQATT and CDR2 SNEGSKA (reference sequence). The CDR3 consists of 15 residues. The CDR3 DNA sequence: TGCAGTGCTGATCCGGGACAGGGGGCGCGGGACATTCAGTACTTC. Translated: CSADPGQGARDIQYF.

V gene TRBV7-3 combines with J gene TRBJ1-2; the D is unclear. V dropped 5 bases and J dropped 2 bases, with 12 bases sitting between them. Germline V gives CDR1 SGHTA, CDR2 FQGTGA. The CDR3 is 14 residues long. CDR3 in DNA: TGTGCCAGCAGCCCCGACGTGGGCAACTATGGCTACACCTTC. The encoded protein is CASSPDVGNYGYTF.

The chain joins TRBV7-3 to TRBJ2-7; D assignment may be TRBD1 or TRBD2 (5 bases each). The germline CDR1 and CDR2 sequences are SGHTA and FQGTGA. Trimming pared 5 bases from V and 3 bases from J, leaving 17 bases between. This CDR3 is built from 15 residues. CDR3: CASSQYRGSVYEQYF. The CDR3 DNA follows: TGTGCCAGCAGCCAATACCGGGGCAGTGTCTACGAGCAGTACTTC.

This clonotype was found a few times. With a much larger clone just one base away, this may be a read error. This chain connects TRBV2 to TRBJ1-5; tentative D call: TRBD1 (6 bases). The germline gives CDR1 SNHLY, CDR2 FYNNEI. This CDR3 spans 15 amino acids. V was clipped by 0 bases and J by 2 bases, with 8 bases between them. The DNA for the CDR3 is TGTGCCAGCAGTGAAGCAAGGGGGGGCAATCAGCCCCAGCATTTT. Its protein is CASSEARGGNQPQHF.

The sample holds many counts of this clonotype. V usage is TRBV7-9 and J usage is TRBJ1-6; D gene uncertain. Trimming removed 3 bases from V and 8 bases from J, with 14 bases in between. Germline V lookup: CDR1 SEHNR, CDR2 FQNEAQ (reference sequence). The CDR3 is made up of 15 amino acids. The DNA for the CDR3 is TGTGCCAGCAGCTTGTTGGCGACCGGGGATTCACCCCTCCACTTT. Its protein is CASSLLATGDSPLHF.

This chain links TRBV20-1 with TRBJ1-5; tentatively, D is TRBD1 (6 bases). Germline V gene data show CDR1 as DFQATT and CDR2 as SNEGSKA (reference sequence). The length of the CDR3 is 16 residues. V was cut by 3 bases and J by 7 bases, with 22 bases left in between. CDR3 amino acids: CSARQTGGGAEQPQHF. In DNA, the CDR3 is TGCAGTGCTAGGCAAACGGGCGGGGGGGCTGAGCAGCCCCAGCATTTT.

This clonotype was detected only a few times. The chain recombines TRBV12-3 or TRBV12-4 with TRBJ1-5; D is undetermined. The CDR3 contains 17 residues. The V gene lost 2 bases and the J gene lost 5 bases, with 19 bases spanning the gap. CDR3: CASSLSRDPGRDQPQHF. The CDR3 nucleotides are TGTGCCAGCAGTTTATCTCGAGACCCCGGACGGGATCAGCCCCAGCATTTT.

This clonotype was detected only a few times. The rearrangement uses TRBV6-1 and TRBJ1-4, with D perhaps matching TRBD1 (6 bases). From germline, CDR1 is MNHNS and CDR2 SASEGT. The CDR3 length is 17 residues. Trimming took off 6 bases at V and 0 bases at J, with 17 bases between the two ends. For the CDR3, the DNA is TGTGCCAGCAGCCGAACAGGGTTGAGCGCAACTAATGAAAAACTGTTTTTT. This gives the protein CASSRTGLSATNEKLFF.

The V call is TRBV27, the J call TRBJ2-7, with D possibly being TRBD2 (6 bases). CDR1 and CDR2 (germline): MNHEY, SMNVEV (reference sequence). The CDR3 is 14 amino acids. V lost 8 bases and J lost 9, with 23 bases in between. CDR3 sequence reads: CASFPRLGGSVQYF. The CDR3 bases are TGTGCCAGCTTTCCTAGACTAGGAGGTAGTGTGCAGTACTTC.

This clonotype occurred many times. The rearrangement joins TRBV9 to TRBJ1-4; TRBD1 is a possible D gene (5 bases). V gave up 3 bases and J gave up 4 bases, with 7 bases separating them. This CDR3 is 13 amino acids long. Germline CDR1 and CDR2: SGDLS and YYNGEE. CDR3 loop: CASSAGLNEKLFF. The CDR3 nucleotides read TGTGCCAGCAGCGCAGGGCTTAATGAAAAACTGTTTTTT.

Concerning this clonotype itself: This may be a read error: a much more frequent sequence differs by one nucleotide. The genes are TRBV20-1 and TRBJ2-7; perhaps TRBD1 as D (6 bases). CDR1 DFQATT and CDR2 SNEGSKA come from the germline V gene (reference sequence). The ends were cut back, 6 bases at V and 3 bases at J, with 21 bases in the middle. The CDR3 runs to 15 residues. The DNA of the CDR3 is TGCAGTGCACTCCCTAGGGACAAGGGGCTCTACGAGCAGTACTTC. This gives the protein CSALPRDKGLYEQYF.

The chain is built from TRBV4-1 and TRBJ2-2, with 8 bases matching TRBD1. Germline V gives CDR1 MGHRA, CDR2 YSYEKL. Trimming cost V 0 bases and J 4 bases; bases outside gene matches: 10. The CDR3 is 18 residues long. CDR3 region: CASSQDRGQGASTGELFF. DNA for the CDR3: TGCGCCAGCAGCCAAGACCGCGGGCAGGGGGCGAGCACCGGGGAGCTGTTTTTT.

The J gene is TRBJ1-5, the V gene TRBV7-9; D is ambiguous. Germline values: CDR1 SEHNR, CDR2 FQNEAQ (reference sequence). This CDR3 region has 12 residues. The germline V and J ends were trimmed by 5 bases and 7 bases, with 9 bases remaining between them. CDR3: CASSQAGQPQHF. The CDR3 DNA sequence: TGTGCCAGCAGCCAGGCCGGGCAGCCCCAGCATTTT.

The DNA for the CDR3 is TGTGCCAGCAGTGTCCCCGGGGAGCAGTACTTC. Its protein is CASSVPGEQYF. The chain uses TRBV6-1 and TRBJ2-7; D unresolved. Trimming left V 4 bases short and J 7 bases short, with 8 bases between. Germline values: CDR1 MNHNS, CDR2 SASEGT. CDR3 length equals 11 residues.

The rearrangement uses TRBV20-1 and TRBJ1-4; D gene ambiguous. The CDR3 sequence is 12 residues long. V shed 3 bases and J shed 8 bases, with 10 bases lying between them. The V gene's germline CDR1 is DFQATT and CDR2 SNEGSKA (reference sequence). Here the CDR3 DNA reads TGCAGTGCTAGCGACCCGGGCGAAAAACTGTTTTTT. Its translation is CSASDPGEKLFF.

With respect to this clonotype: This may arise from a read error, as a much more abundant clone is one base away. The chain couples TRBV7-9 to TRBJ2-7; a possible D gene is TRBD2 (6 bases). CDR1 and CDR2 from the germline V gene are SEHNR and FQNEAQ (reference sequence). The CDR3 covers 16 residues. Trimming stripped 4 bases from V and 3 bases from J, with 19 bases between. The CDR3 bases are TGTGCCAGCAGCTCCGACCCCTCGCGGGGAAGCTACGAGCAGTACTTC. Translation: CASSSDPSRGSYEQYF.

This clonotype was seen at least ten times. The chain couples TRBV2 to TRBJ2-7; D is unresolved. V was clipped by 3 bases and J by 4 bases, with 13 bases between them. Per germline, CDR1 SNHLY and CDR2 FYNNEI. The CDR3 covers 14 residues. The CDR3 spells CASSDVTSVYEQYF. DNA for the CDR3: TGTGCCAGCAGTGATGTGACAAGCGTTTACGAGCAGTACTTC.

About this clonotype: A clone one base away is much larger, so this may be a read error. V is TRBV20-1 and J is TRBJ1-5; TRBD1 agrees at 7 bases. Germline V gene sequence: CDR1 DFQATT, CDR2 SNEGSKA (reference sequence). The CDR3 loop spans 17 amino acids. J lost 0 bases, V lost 3 bases, and 11 bases had no gene match. The CDR3 nucleotides read TGCAGTGCTAGGGGATCGACAGGGACACTTAGCAATCAGCCCCAGCATTTT. Its translation: CSARGSTGTLSNQPQHF.

This chain joins TRBV20-1 and TRBJ2-7; D unresolved. Trimming cost V 2 bases and J 5 bases, with 13 bases left between them. Germline V lookup: CDR1 DFQATT, CDR2 SNEGSKA (reference sequence). The CDR3 runs 13 residues. CDR3 loop: CSARPDGRDEQYF. Here the CDR3 DNA reads TGCAGTGCTAGACCGGACGGAAGGGACGAGCAGTACTTC.

This sequence joins TRBV7-2 and TRBJ2-6; D is uncertain. CDR3 length: 19 residues. Germline CDR1 is SGHTA and CDR2 is FQGNSA. V lost 1 base and J lost 2, with 18 bases in between. The CDR3 DNA reads TGTGCCAGCAGCTTAGAACTAACCCCTAGGGTCCCTGGGGCCAACGTCCTGACTTTC. Translating it yields CASSLELTPRVPGANVLTF.

V is TRBV6-6 and J is TRBJ1-6; D is uncertain. Per germline, CDR1 MNHNY and CDR2 SVGAGI (reference sequence). V was clipped by 7 bases and J by 5 bases, with 9 bases between them. The CDR3 is made up of 13 amino acids. The CDR3 coding sequence is TGTGCCAGCACACAGCTACATAATTCACCCCTCCACTTT. Translating it yields CASTQLHNSPLHF.

This clonotype was detected ten times or more. This chain uses TRBV4-3 with TRBJ1-1, with D hard to call. Germline V gene data show CDR1 as LGHNA and CDR2 as YSLEER. The CDR3 is made up of 13 amino acids. V was pared by 3 bases and J by 2 bases, with 7 bases between. The chain's CDR3 is CASSQQINTEAFF. As DNA, the CDR3 is TGCGCCAGCAGCCAGCAGATAAACACTGAAGCTTTCTTT.

The sample holds many counts of this clonotype. The chain employs TRBV19 and TRBJ1-5; D is perhaps TRBD1 (5 bases). Germline CDR1 and CDR2: LNHDA and SQIVND (reference sequence). The CDR3 has 15 residues. With 6 bases removed from V and 5 bases from J, the gap between germline ends came to 17 bases. CDR3 bases: TGTGCCAGTAGGTTCACGGGGACGCGGGATCAGCCCCAGCATTTT. Translated: CASRFTGTRDQPQHF.

The chain links TRBV12-3 or TRBV12-4 to TRBJ2-2; 10 nucleotides line up with TRBD2. Losses at the gene ends were 5 bases for V and 5 bases for J; bases not matched to a gene: 5. The CDR3 is 15 residues long. The CDR3 bases are TGTGCCAGCAGTCCGCTAGCGGGAGCTACCGGGGAGCTGTTTTTT. Protein product: CASSPLAGATGELFF.

The chain has TRBV4-3 and TRBJ1-1; 9 bases match TRBD1. With V trimmed by 0 bases and J by 3 bases, 8 bases remained unmatched. The CDR3 has 17 residues. Germline CDR1 and CDR2: LGHNA and YSLEER. CDR3 residues: CASSQDPGQGGDTEAFF. The CDR3 DNA reads as TGCGCCAGCAGCCAAGATCCGGGACAGGGTGGTGACACTGAAGCTTTCTTT.

Only one count was recorded for this clonotype. The chain has TRBV7-3 and TRBJ1-2; D gene uncertain. In germline, CDR1 is SGHTA, CDR2 FQGTGA. Trimming removed 4 bases from V and 5 bases from J, with 17 bases in between. This CDR3 spans 15 amino acids. CDR3 coding DNA: TGTGCCAGCAGCTCTGGACTAGCGGGAGGGTATGGCTACACCTTC. This encodes CASSSGLAGGYGYTF.

The chain couples TRBV20-1 to TRBJ1-2; possibly TRBD1 for D (5 bases). This CDR3 contains 12 residues. CDR1 and CDR2 from the germline V gene are DFQATT and SNEGSKA (reference sequence). The germline V and J ends were trimmed by 1 base and 13 bases, with 16 bases remaining between them. The CDR3 reads CSARARDHGSTF. The CDR3 nucleotides read TGCAGTGCTAGAGCTCGGGACCACGGAAGCACCTTC.

This clonotype was detected a few times. V and J are TRBV7-9 and TRBJ2-3; possibly TRBD1 for D (6 bases). CDR3 length equals 16 residues. Trimming removed 5 bases from V and 4 bases from J, with 19 bases in between. Germline CDR1 is SEHNR and CDR2 is FQNEAQ (reference sequence). DNA for the CDR3: TGTGCCAGCAGCCCCGAGAGGCAGGGGTCATCAGATACGCAGTATTTT. Its protein is CASSPERQGSSDTQYF.

This clonotype has ten or more counts. The chain employs TRBV29-1 and TRBJ1-1; D is perhaps TRBD1 (5 bases). V lost 5 bases and J lost 3, with 13 bases in between. Germline CDR1 SQVTM, CDR2 ANQGSEA. CDR3 length: 13 amino acids. CDR3 sequence (DNA): TGCAGCGTTTTACAGGTCGGTTACACTGAAGCTTTCTTT. Residues: CSVLQVGYTEAFF.

The chain joins TRBV20-1 to TRBJ2-3; weak D call: TRBD2 (6 bases). V dropped 7 bases and J dropped 6 bases, with 20 bases sitting between them. Germline CDR1 and CDR2: DFQATT and SNEGSKA (reference sequence). The CDR3 is made up of 14 amino acids. As DNA, the CDR3 is TGCAGTGGGCGGGGAGCGGTCGAATCGGATACGCAGTATTTT. It codes for CSGRGAVESDTQYF.

V gene TRBV7-9 combines with J gene TRBJ1-5, with a tentative D call TRBD1 (5 bases). Germline-derived CDR1 and CDR2 are SEHNR and FQNEAQ (reference sequence). CDR3 length: 14 amino acids. With 6 bases removed from V and 11 bases from J, the gap between germline ends came to 20 bases. This chain's CDR3 is CASRPKSGQEAQHF. The CDR3 nucleotides are TGTGCCAGCAGACCCAAGTCGGGGCAAGAGGCCCAGCATTTT.

This clonotype was counted between two and nine times. This chain connects TRBV12-3 or TRBV12-4 to TRBJ2-3; possibly TRBD1 for D (6 bases). Trimming cost V 6 bases and J 9 bases, with 19 bases left between them. This CDR3 has 14 amino acids. CDR3 in amino acids: CASSLSTSRGTQYF. The CDR3 bases are TGTGCCAGCAGCTTATCCACATCGAGGGGGACGCAGTATTTT.